The 10 T cell receptor beta chains reported below all come from one sample, sequenced in a study of identical twins. TCRdb re-called the 5' RACE reads with MiXCR, one entry per CDR3 protein. The profile shows about 660,000 distinct CDR3 sequences, under 9% of them singletons. This sample was shared with a second study, whose subject was yellow fever vaccine responses in identical twins.

Sample: PBMCs. Receptors were obtained from a young woman in good health.

J is TRBJ2-3 and V is TRBV4-3; possible D gene TRBD2, 7 bases. V was shortened by 0 bases and J by 9 bases, with 16 bases between the two germline ends. The CDR3 covers 15 residues. From germline, CDR1 is LGHNA and CDR2 YSLEER. CDR3 in amino acids: CASSQDHRGGGTQYF. The CDR3 nucleotides read TGCGCCAGCAGCCAAGATCATCGAGGGGGGGGGACGCAGTATTTT.

This clonotype was seen a few times. CDR3 nucleotide sequence: TGTGCCAGCAACGTAGCGGGGGGGCACAATGAGCAGTTCTTC. This gives the protein CASNVAGGHNEQFF. The rearrangement joins TRBV2 to TRBJ2-1; 11 bases map to TRBD2. With V trimmed by 7 bases and J by 5 bases, 4 bases remained unmatched. The germline CDR1 and CDR2 sequences are SNHLY and FYNNEI. The CDR3 runs 14 residues. Together with reference TRBV2 and TRBJ2-1, the CDR3 gives the full variable domain: EPEVTQTPSHQVTQMGQEVILRCVPISNHLYFYWYRQILGQKVEFLVSFYNNEISEKSEIFDDQFSVERPDGSNFTLKIRSTKLEDSAMYFCASNVAGGHNEQFFGPGTRLTVL.

V is TRBV10-1 and J is TRBJ2-7, with TRBD2 identical over 7 bases. The CDR3 is 14 amino acids. CDR1 and CDR2 (germline): WNHNN, SYGVQD (reference sequence). J was trimmed by 9 bases and V by 5 bases; bases with no gene match: 13. The CDR3 here is CASSKRDGTRWQYF. CDR3 sequence (DNA): TGCGCCAGCAGTAAGCGGGACGGCACGCGGTGGCAGTACTTC.

The table lists this clonotype with many counts. The genes are TRBV5-5 and TRBJ2-1; 10 nucleotides match TRBD1. Germline CDR1 SGHKS, CDR2 YYEKEE (reference sequence). The CDR3 has 17 residues. The J segment lost 9 bases and the V segment lost 2 bases, leaving 14 bases of the junction unmatched. In DNA, the CDR3 is TGTGCCAGCAGCTTAATTATTCGGGACAGGGGTTCTGGTGAGCAGTTCTTC. Translating gives CASSLIIRDRGSGEQFF. Full variable domain (outside the CDR3, taken from reference TRBV5-5 and TRBJ2-1): DAGVTQSPTHLIKTRGQQVTLRCSPISGHKSVSWYQQVLGQGPQFIFQYYEKEERGRGNFPDRFSARQFPNYSSELNVNALLLGDSALYLCASSLIIRDRGSGEQFFGPGTRLTVL.

As to this clonotype: A clone one base away is much larger, so this may be a read error. V and J are TRBV10-3 and TRBJ1-5, with D possibly being TRBD1 (5 bases). Trimming pared 5 bases from V and 1 base from J, leaving 6 bases between. This CDR3 spans 13 amino acids. Germline V gives CDR1 ENHRY, CDR2 SYGVKD. This CDR3 reads CAISRDSNQPQHF. CDR3 bases: TGTGCCATCAGTCGGGACAGCAATCAGCCCCAGCATTTT.

This clonotype has more than one count but fewer than ten. This sequence joins TRBV6-2 or TRBV6-3 and TRBJ2-1; 8 nucleotides agree with TRBD2. Germline lookup yields CDR1 MNHEY and CDR2 SVGEGT. The V and J ends lost 4 bases and 7 bases, in that order; junction bases with no gene match: 9. The CDR3 has 15 amino acids. The CDR3 DNA reads TGTGCCAGCAGTTCCCCCCGCCTAGCGGGTAATGAGCAGTTCTTC. Protein sequence: CASSSPRLAGNEQFF.

This clonotype came up a few times. The chain uses TRBV27 and TRBJ2-5; a weak D match, TRBD1 (7 bases). The CDR3 totals 15 residues. Germline-derived CDR1 and CDR2 are MNHEY and SMNVEV (reference sequence). Between the trimmed V and J ends, which lost 7 bases and 5 bases, there was a span of 20 bases. CDR3: CASILRQGGVETQYF. CDR3 bases: TGTGCCAGCATACTAAGACAGGGAGGTGTGGAGACCCAGTACTTC.

This chain links TRBV20-1 with TRBJ2-3, with 9 bases that match TRBD2. V trimming: 2 bases; J trimming: 4 bases; junction bases outside the gene matches: 10. This CDR3 spans 16 amino acids. The germline V gene encodes CDR1 DFQATT and CDR2 SNEGSKA (reference sequence). The CDR3 DNA reads as TGCAGTGCTAGAAAGTTGGGTAGCGGGAGCTCAGATACGCAGTATTTT. This gives the protein CSARKLGSGSSDTQYF.

This clonotype was seen repeatedly, ten times or more. The chain is built from TRBV3-1 and TRBJ2-1; D is ambiguous. Deletions cut 2 bases from V and 6 bases from J, with 11 bases between. Germline assignment: CDR1 LGHDT and CDR2 YNNKEL (reference sequence). CDR3 length: 14 residues. CDR3 in DNA: TGTGCCAGCAGCCAAAACACCGGCGCCAATGAGCAGTTCTTC. It yields the protein CASSQNTGANEQFF.

This chain joins TRBV4-1 and TRBJ2-6; TRBD1 is a possible D gene (5 bases). With 1 base removed from V and 0 bases from J, the gap between germline ends came to 10 bases. This CDR3 comprises 17 residues. CDR1 and CDR2 from the germline V gene are MGHRA and YSYEKL. CDR3 in amino acids: CASSQGGRGSGANVLTF. Written as DNA, the CDR3 is TGCGCCAGCAGCCAAGGGGGTAGGGGCTCTGGGGCCAACGTCCTGACTTTC.